This T cell receptor beta chain appears in the sequencing data of a study of CD8+ T cells in alopecia areata. This clone was seen a handful of times. What it binds is not known. CD4+ and CD8+ T cells were sorted from PBMCs stained for CD3, CD4 and CD8. Sequencing relied on a cDNA template that was reverse transcribed from extracted RNA. Repertoires were generated with immunoSEQ multiplex PCR, while TCRdb's copy carries only in-frame clones and drops some. The profile covers roughly 140,000 clones, with more than 55% appearing a single time and about 40% taken by the ten largest. Overall study results and limits: Resident alphabeta T-cell populations of normal skin are likewise subject to sequencing in scalp samples. Patients shared TCRs less clearly than mice did, possibly for HLA-related reasons. Researchers report lesional scalp, most notably alopecia totalis/universalis, outstripped normal scalp in clonality.

The TCR originated in a human donor in good health. Material: CD8+ T cells sorted from blood.

The CDR3: CASSSGTGEGYTF. Here the CDR3 DNA reads TGTGCCAGCAGCTCCGGGACAGGGGAGGGCTACACCTTC. The chain carries TRBV7-9 and TRBJ1-2; 10 bases are a match to TRBD1. Trimming cost V 4 bases and J 8 bases; bases outside gene matches: 4. CDR1 and CDR2 from the germline V gene are SEHNR and FQNEAQ (reference sequence). The CDR3 extends over 13 amino acids.